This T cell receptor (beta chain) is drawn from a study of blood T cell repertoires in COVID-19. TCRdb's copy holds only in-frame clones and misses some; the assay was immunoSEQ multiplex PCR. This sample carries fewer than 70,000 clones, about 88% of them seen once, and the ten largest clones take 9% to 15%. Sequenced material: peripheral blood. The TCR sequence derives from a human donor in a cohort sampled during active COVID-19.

CDR3 sequence reads: CASSWEQGANVDEKLFF. The DNA of the CDR3 is TGTGCCAGCAGTTGGGAACAGGGGGCTAACGTCGATGAAAAACTGTTTTTT. The chain recombines TRBV6-2 or TRBV6-3 with TRBJ1-4, with TRBD1 matching 9 bases. Germline V lookup: CDR1 MNHEY, CDR2 SVGEGT. The CDR3 has 17 residues. V lost 4 bases and J lost 6; bases outside the gene matches: 12.